This T cell receptor (beta chain) came from a study of T cell repertoires in cytomegalovirus infection. Study findings and constraints: CMV-specific TCR beta clonotypes restricted by HLA-C dominated the ex vivo response. Carriers of CMV plus the relevant HLA were identified by cumulative public TCR beta family frequency.

In the case of this clonotype: Its cognate antigen is unknown.

The germline V gene encodes CDR1 MGHDK and CDR2 SYGVNS. The ends lost 8 bases at V and 0 bases at J; junction bases unmatched: 7. CDR3 length equals 15 residues. Via MiXCR, TCRdb re-called the reads, giving one row per CDR3 protein. Among about 530,000 distinct CDR3 sequences listed, more than 20% were seen once. The V call is TRBV25-1, the J call TRBJ2-1; 7 bases align to TRBD1. Sequenced material: PBMCs. The TCR was taken from a human donor in good health (CMV status not recorded). Some clones in this sample may be carry-over from other donors' samples. The CDR3 reads CASGETGSSYNEQFF. DNA of the CDR3: TGTGCCAGCGGGGAGACAGGGAGCTCCTACAATGAGCAGTTCTTC.